This T cell receptor (beta chain) was recorded in a study of T cell responses to AZD1222 COVID-19 vaccine (dated by TCRdb to 2020 to 2023). About the study as a whole: A total of about 230 trial participants underwent TCR sequencing, of whom approximately 210 received two doses of AZD1222 and some 25 received two doses of the MenACWY control vaccine. Enrollment into the trials was organized by age into subgroups of 18-55, 56-69 and 70-plus years, and those subgroups contained roughly 150, 30 and 60 TCR-sequenced participants, respectively.

Details on this clone: Its antigen has not been determined. The record has no base qualities; no much larger clone is one base away.

The intended sense of this specimen's time point label: about 28 days (+/-7) after the second vaccine dose. AZD1222 recipients whose second dose came at about 4 weeks and those whose second dose came at about 12 weeks were combined into one group, since spike-specific TCR depth and breadth did not differ between the two schedules. The vaccinee samples were drawn from two UK trials, COV001 and COV002, one of which was a single-blind randomized controlled phase 2/3 trial testing AZD1222 (ChAdOx1 nCoV-19) in healthy adults. For TCRbeta chain sequencing, PBMC samples from trial participants were taken at day 0 and at day 28 after the second dose. Results and caveats for the whole study, not just this receptor: In the small 56-69-year group, the increase in depth fell short of significance, most likely because of low power. Most participants were white British and females outnumbered males, and the authors suggested that clonal diversity may have been underestimated. Conclusions about previously exposed vaccinees were limited because only six or seven AZD1222 recipients were SARS-CoV-2 seropositive at baseline. After two AZD1222 doses, both the breadth and the depth of spike-specific TCRs were significantly higher than at day 0 and than in MenACWY recipients. The vaccine-associated CD4 TCRs covered the entire spike protein, and the dominant responses fell in regions 160-218 and 743-854. Because no day 14 peak-response samples were available, repertoires were characterized only after the peak T cell response. Epitopes outside the regions mutated in the B.1.351 and B.1.1.7 variants were reportedly recognized by nearly half of the unique spike-specific TCRs.

The CDR3 regions of human TCRbeta chains were analyzed by immunosequencing. As for how the authors treated the data: TCRs in the repertoires were compared against a reference library of SARS-CoV-2-specific TCRs that had been generated with the MIRA antigen-specificity platform. Breadth meant the fraction of unique TCRs that were SARS-CoV-2-associated, whereas depth meant the fraction of total T cells that were SARS-CoV-2-associated. Each spike-specific TCR was assigned to its reactive spike region and to a CD4 or CD8 class using the MIRA data. Log10-transformed breadth and depth values were compared by one-way ANOVA with Sidak's multiple comparisons tests. Entries here come from immuneACCESS through TCRdb and include only in-frame sequences with V and J called. Some clones fail to appear in such tables; in the studies checked, an unresolved V gene covers under half of the shortfall, and the cause of the remainder is unknown. Clone size and V and J calls were adopted from that table, with D and trimming inferred from the DNA. The sample table holds roughly 120,000 clones, of which 70% to 90% were seen once. About 16% of the sample goes to the ten largest clones.

Trimming takes 0 bases from V and 5 bases from J, and the germline ends sit 12 bases apart. The CDR3 has 14 amino acids, counting the end cysteine and phenylalanine. Here the CDR3 DNA is all that survives: 42 bases in frame from base 1. CDR1 SGHRS and CDR2 YFSETQ were looked up in the germline V gene. The rearranged chain carries TRBV5-1 and TRBJ2-7; confidence is insufficient to name the D gene. This material consisted of peripheral blood, taken 28 days after the second AZD1222 dose. This sequence originates from an adult who received the AZD1222 COVID-19 vaccine. The DNA sequence is given as TGCGCCAGCAGCTTGGATATTCGGTCCCACGAGCAGTACTTC. Translation gives CASSLDIRSHEQYF.